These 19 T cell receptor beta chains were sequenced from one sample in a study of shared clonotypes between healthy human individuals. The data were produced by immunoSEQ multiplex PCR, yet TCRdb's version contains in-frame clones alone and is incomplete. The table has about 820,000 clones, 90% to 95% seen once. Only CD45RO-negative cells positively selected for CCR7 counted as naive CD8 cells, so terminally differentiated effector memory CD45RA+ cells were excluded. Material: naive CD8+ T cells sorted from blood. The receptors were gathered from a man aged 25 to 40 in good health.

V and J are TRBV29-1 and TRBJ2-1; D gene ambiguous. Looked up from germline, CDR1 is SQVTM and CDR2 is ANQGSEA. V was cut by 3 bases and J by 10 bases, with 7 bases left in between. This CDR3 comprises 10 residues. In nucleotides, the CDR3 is TGCAGCGTTGAGGAAAAAGAGCAGTTCTTC. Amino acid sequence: CSVEEKEQFF.

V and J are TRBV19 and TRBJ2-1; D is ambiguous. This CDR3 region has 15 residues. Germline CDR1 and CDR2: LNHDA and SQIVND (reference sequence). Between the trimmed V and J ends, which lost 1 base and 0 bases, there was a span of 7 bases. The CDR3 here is CASSIGGVSYNEQFF. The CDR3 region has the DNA TGTGCCAGTAGTATAGGTGGTGTCTCCTACAATGAGCAGTTCTTC.

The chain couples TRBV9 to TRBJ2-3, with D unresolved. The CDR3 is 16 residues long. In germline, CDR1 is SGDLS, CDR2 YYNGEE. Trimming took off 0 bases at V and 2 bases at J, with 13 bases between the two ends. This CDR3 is CASSVEGGSYTDTQYF. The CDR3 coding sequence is TGTGCCAGCAGCGTAGAGGGTGGATCCTACACAGATACGCAGTATTTT.

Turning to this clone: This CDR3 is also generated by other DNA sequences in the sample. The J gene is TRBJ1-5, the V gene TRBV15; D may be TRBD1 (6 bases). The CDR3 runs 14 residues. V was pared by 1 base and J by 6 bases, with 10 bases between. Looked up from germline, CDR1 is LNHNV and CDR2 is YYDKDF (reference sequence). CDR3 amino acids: CATSRGGGAQPQHF. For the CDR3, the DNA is TGTGCCACCAGCAGAGGGGGGGGCGCTCAGCCCCAGCATTTT.

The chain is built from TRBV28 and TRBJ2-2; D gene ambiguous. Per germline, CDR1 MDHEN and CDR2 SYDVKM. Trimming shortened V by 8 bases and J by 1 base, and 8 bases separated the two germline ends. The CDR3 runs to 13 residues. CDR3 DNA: TGTGCCAGCGAGTTGCTGAACACCGGGGAGCTGTTTTTT. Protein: CASELLNTGELFF.

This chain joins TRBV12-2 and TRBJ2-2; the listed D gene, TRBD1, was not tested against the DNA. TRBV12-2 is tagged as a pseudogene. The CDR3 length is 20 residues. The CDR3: CASRSVVGQWGKRYTGELFF. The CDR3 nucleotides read TGTGCAAGTCGCTCAGTAGTTGGTCAATGGGGCAAGAGATACACCGGGGAGCTGTTTTTT.

CDR3 in DNA: TGTGCCAGCAGCACAAAGACAGGAGAGGGGCGCACTGAAGCTTTCTTT. Its protein is CASSTKTGEGRTEAFF. The chain joins TRBV5-5 to TRBJ1-1; D perhaps matches TRBD1 (6 bases). Germline CDR1 reads SGHKS; CDR2 reads YYEKEE (reference sequence). The CDR3 has 16 residues. Trimming took 4 bases from V and 4 from J, leaving 20 bases between them.

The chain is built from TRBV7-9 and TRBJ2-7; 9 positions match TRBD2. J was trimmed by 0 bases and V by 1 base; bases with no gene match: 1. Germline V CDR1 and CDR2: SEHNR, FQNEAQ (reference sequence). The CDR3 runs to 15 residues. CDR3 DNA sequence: TGTGCCAGCAGCTTAGAGACTAGCGGCTCCTACGAGCAGTACTTC. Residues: CASSLETSGSYEQYF.

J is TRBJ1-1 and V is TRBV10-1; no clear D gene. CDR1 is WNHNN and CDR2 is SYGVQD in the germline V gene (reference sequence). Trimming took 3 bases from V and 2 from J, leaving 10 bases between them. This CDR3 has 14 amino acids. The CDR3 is CASSDGVGNTEAFF. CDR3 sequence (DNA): TGCGCCAGCAGTGACGGGGTTGGAAACACTGAAGCTTTCTTT.

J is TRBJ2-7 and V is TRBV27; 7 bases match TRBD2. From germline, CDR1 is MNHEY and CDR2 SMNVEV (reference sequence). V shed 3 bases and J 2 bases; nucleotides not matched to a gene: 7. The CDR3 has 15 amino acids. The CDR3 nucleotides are TGTGCCAGCAGTTTGGGCGGGAGTTTCCCCTACGAGCAGTACTTC. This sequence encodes CASSLGGSFPYEQYF.

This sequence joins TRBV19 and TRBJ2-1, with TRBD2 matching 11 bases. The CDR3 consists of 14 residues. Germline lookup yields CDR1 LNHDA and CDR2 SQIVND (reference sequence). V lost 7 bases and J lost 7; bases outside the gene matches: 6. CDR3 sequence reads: CASTSTSGRNEQFF. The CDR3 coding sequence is TGTGCCAGTACGTCAACTAGCGGGAGAAATGAGCAGTTCTTC.

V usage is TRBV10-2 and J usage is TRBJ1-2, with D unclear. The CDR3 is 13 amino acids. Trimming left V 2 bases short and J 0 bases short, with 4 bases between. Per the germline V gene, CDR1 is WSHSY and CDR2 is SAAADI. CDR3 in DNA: TGCGCCAGCAGTGAGACAGCTAACTATGGCTACACCTTC. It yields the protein CASSETANYGYTF.

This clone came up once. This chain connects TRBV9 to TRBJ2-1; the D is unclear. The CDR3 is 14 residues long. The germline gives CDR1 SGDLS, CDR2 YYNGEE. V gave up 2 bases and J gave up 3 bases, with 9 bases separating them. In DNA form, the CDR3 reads TGTGCCAGCAGCGTTTTGGGAAACTACAATGAGCAGTTCTTC. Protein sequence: CASSVLGNYNEQFF.

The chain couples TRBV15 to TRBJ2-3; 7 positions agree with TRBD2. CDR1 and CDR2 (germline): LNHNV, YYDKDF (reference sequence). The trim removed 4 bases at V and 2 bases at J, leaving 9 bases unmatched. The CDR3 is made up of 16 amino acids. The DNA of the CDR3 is TGTGCCACCAGCATTGGGGGGGAGGGCTACACAGATACGCAGTATTTT. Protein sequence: CATSIGGEGYTDTQYF.

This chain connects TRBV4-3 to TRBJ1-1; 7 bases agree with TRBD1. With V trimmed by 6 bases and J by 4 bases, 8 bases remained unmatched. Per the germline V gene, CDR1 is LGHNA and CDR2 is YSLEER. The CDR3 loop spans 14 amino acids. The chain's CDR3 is CASSLRGDSTEAFF. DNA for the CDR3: TGCGCCAGCAGTCTTCGGGGGGACAGCACTGAAGCTTTCTTT.

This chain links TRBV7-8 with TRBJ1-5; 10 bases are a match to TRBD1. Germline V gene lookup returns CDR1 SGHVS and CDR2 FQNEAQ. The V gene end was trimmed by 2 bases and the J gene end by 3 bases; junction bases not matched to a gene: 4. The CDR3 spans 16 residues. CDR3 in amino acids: CASSLSGQGNNQPQHF. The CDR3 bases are TGTGCCAGCAGCTTATCGGGACAGGGGAACAATCAGCCCCAGCATTTT.

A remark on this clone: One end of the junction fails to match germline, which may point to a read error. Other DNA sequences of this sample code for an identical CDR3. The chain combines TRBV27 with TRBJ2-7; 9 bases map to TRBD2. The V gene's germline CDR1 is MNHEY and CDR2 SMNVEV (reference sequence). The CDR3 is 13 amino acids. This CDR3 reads CASSWREGYEQYF. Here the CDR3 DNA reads TGTGCCAGCAGTTGGCGGGAGGGCTACGAGCAATACTTC.

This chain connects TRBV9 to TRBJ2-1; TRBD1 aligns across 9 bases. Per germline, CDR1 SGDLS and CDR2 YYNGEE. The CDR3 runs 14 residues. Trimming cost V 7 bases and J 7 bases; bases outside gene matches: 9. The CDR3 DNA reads TGTGCCAGCGGGTCAGGGACAGGGATAAATGAGCAGTTCTTC. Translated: CASGSGTGINEQFF.

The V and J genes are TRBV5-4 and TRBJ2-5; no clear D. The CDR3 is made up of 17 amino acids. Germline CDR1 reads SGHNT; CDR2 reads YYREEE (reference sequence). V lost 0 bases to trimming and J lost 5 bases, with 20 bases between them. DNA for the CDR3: TGTGCCAGCAGCTTGGGCGACGCCCTCGCCCTTGGGGAGACCCAGTACTTC. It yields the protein CASSLGDALALGETQYF.